The source of this TCR beta chain is a study of identical twins' blood T cells. Study conclusions and caveats: Mainly, cloneset size products determined shared clonotypes, twins included.

About this clonotype itself: The target antigen is unknown.

Both ends of each TCR cDNA library bore sample-specific barcodes. TCRdb re-called the 5' RACE reads through MiXCR, storing one row per CDR3 protein. In the table there are hundreds of thousands of distinct CDR3 sequences, over 25% of which are singletons. The clonotype originates from a woman between 18 and 55 years old in good health. Sequencing was done on a sample of PBMCs.

DNA for the CDR3: TGCAGTGCTAGTGCCCCGATCTACAATGAGCAGTTCTTC. It translates to CSASAPIYNEQFF. V usage is TRBV20-1 and J usage is TRBJ2-1; the D is unclear. V lost 3 bases and J 3 bases, leaving 9 bases between the germline ends. The CDR3 contains 13 residues. CDR1 and CDR2 (germline): DFQATT, SNEGSKA (reference sequence).